This T cell receptor (beta chain) was sequenced during a study of cytomegalovirus exposure and HLA in healthy donors. Study-level results: A later analysis linked a missense DCLRE1C variant to TCR beta V- and J-gene trimming. What a later analysis reportedly showed was that an Asian-associated ancestry cluster had fewer N-insertions than the approximately 700-donor mean. Excluded were some V segments that proved indistinguishable, including TRBV6-2 and TRBV6-3.

The donors comprised healthy bone marrow donors. To note about this clone: The antigen is not known.

Both 60 Vbeta primers and 13 Jbeta primers went into the PCR. TCRdb's table, derived via immunoSEQ multiplex PCR, lists solely in-frame clones and lacks some. In the table there are around 150,000 clones, 70% to 80% of which are singletons. Trimming cost V 5 bases and J 5 bases, with 7 bases left between them. The CDR3 loop spans 11 amino acids. Germline V lookup: CDR1 MDHEN, CDR2 SYDVKM. The TCR was taken from a man aged 25-45 years in good health and CMV-seropositive. The sequenced sample consisted of PBMCs. The chain is built from TRBV28 and TRBJ2-7; D unresolved. CDR3: CASSTLDEQYF. For the CDR3, the DNA is TGTGCCAGCAGTACTCTCGACGAGCAGTACTTC. The whole variable domain, remainder taken from reference TRBV28 and TRBJ2-7, is DVKVTQSSRYLVKRTGEKVFLECVQDMDHENMFWYRQDPGLGLRLIYFSYDVKMKEKGDIPEGYSVSREKKERFSLILESASTNQTSMYLCASSTLDEQYFGPGTRLTVT.